This TCR beta chain was identified during a study of response to subunit inactivated influenza vaccine listed by TCRdb under 2018. Notes on the research overall: The study used deep quantitative T cell receptor repertoire profiling to track responses to a trivalent subunit inactivated influenza vaccine.

General conclusions and limits of the study: The authors suggested that each seasonal influenza vaccination may recruit only a limited number of new T cells.

Receptor amplification or capture employed RT-PCR. Reads for this sample came from an Illumina HiSeq 2500. In TCRdb, the public reads were trimmed at Q25 with fastp and aligned with MiXCR, with productive beta chains retained. Every entry covers one CDR3 protein and lists the most common genes and DNA from its rows. Across this sample there are approximately 170,000 distinct CDR3 sequences, with roughly 12% seen only once. Of the sample, around 32% falls within the top ten clones. A distance of 4 bases separates the germline ends of V and J, which lose 2 bases and 1 base respectively. The germline V gene (reference sequence) specifies SEHNR as CDR1 and FQNEAQ as CDR2. From its cysteine to its phenylalanine, the CDR3 spans 13 amino acids. The entry retains the CDR3 DNA only, 39 bases that are in frame from base 1. Regarding this clonotype: The antigen this receptor binds is unknown. No much larger clonotype is one base removed from it; base qualities were not supplied.

These data were also reused for a study on T cells expressing NK-cell markers. Looking at the second paper: The TCR beta cDNA libraries were made using 5'RACE template switching, a step that added both a universal primer site and unique molecular identifiers. In sorted CD3+CD56+NKG2C+, CD3+CD56+NKG2C- and CD3+CD56-NKG2C+ T-cell subsets from 8 or 9 donors, TCR beta-chain repertoires were profiled. Of the eight sequenced donors, seven were found to be HCMV-seropositive and one was found to be HCMV-seronegative. To restrict sorting to alphabetaTCR-expressing T cells, an anti-gammadeltaTCR antibody was added in several experiments. In six donors, the dominant CD3+CD56+NKG2C+ clonotypes ranked among the top 10 CD8+ clonotypes, making up roughly 1.0-7.0% of CD8+ T cells. Those dominant clonotypes were again the most abundant among CD3+CD56-NKG2C+ cells in a few donors, at about 28.3-65%. Whether the expanded NKG2C-expressing T cell clones were specific for HCMV antigens remained unclear. The eight sequenced donors were randomly selected healthy volunteers, three men and five women. HCMV serostatus was determined by detecting HCMV-specific IgG in serum with a commercial ELISA kit. Peripheral blood mononuclear cells were isolated from blood by Ficoll density gradient centrifugation. Using Miltenyi isolation kits, CD4+ and CD8+ T cells were isolated from PBMC through magnetic immunoseparation. Synthesis of cDNA was primed from the TCR beta constant segment and was followed by two consecutive PCR amplification steps. Sequencing of the libraries produced 2 x 150 bp reads on Illumina HiSeq 2000/2500, MiSeq or NextSeq. MIGEC was used to demultiplex reads and group reads by UMI, and MiTCR was used to assemble and quantify clonotypes. To remove erroneous sequences, TCR cDNA sequences were retained only when supported by two or more reads. The tcR package was used for downstream repertoire analysis, with clonotypes matched between fractions based on CDR3 nucleotide sequence plus V segment. VDJmatch was used to annotate antigen specificity against VDJdb, with one amino acid substitution allowed in CDR3.

The TCR sequence derives from a man aged 45-65 years who received an inactivated influenza vaccine. Donor details come from another sample of the same person, matched by shared clones. The chain is encoded by TRBV7-9 joined to TRBJ2-3; there is no confident call for the D gene. The source material was CD8+ T cells sorted from PBMCs, sampled approximately 13 days after vaccination. CDR3 reads: CASSLWGTDTQYF. The sequenced DNA: TGTGCCAGCAGCTTATGGGGCACAGATACGCAGTATTTT.